The 15 T cell receptor beta chains below come from one sample, sequenced in a study of cytomegalovirus exposure and HLA in healthy donors. The PCR employed 60 Vbeta primers together with 13 Jbeta primers. The method was immunoSEQ multiplex PCR; TCRdb's version includes in-frame clones alone and lacks a portion of them. Of around 130,000 clones in the sample, approximately 81% are singletons; the top ten hold about 0.63%. The sample comprised PBMCs. The receptors originated from a man between 18 and 35 years old in good health and CMV-seronegative.

This sequence joins TRBV28 and TRBJ2-2; TRBD1 agrees at 9 bases. The germline V gene encodes CDR1 MDHEN and CDR2 SYDVKM. This CDR3 has 15 residues. V was pared by 8 bases and J by 0 bases, with 4 bases of the junction left unmatched. CDR3 protein: CASGYRGPNTGELFF. The CDR3 DNA reads as TGTGCCAGCGGATACAGGGGGCCGAACACCGGGGAGCTGTTTTTT.

V and J are TRBV4-3 and TRBJ1-4; D is unclear. Germline assignment: CDR1 LGHNA and CDR2 YSLEER. V shed 0 bases and J shed 0 bases, with 11 bases lying between them. CDR3 size: 17 residues. CDR3 DNA sequence: TGCGCCAGCAGCCAAGATCCTAAGACTGCAACTAATGAAAAACTGTTTTTT. It specifies CASSQDPKTATNEKLFF.

The genes are TRBV28 and TRBJ1-2; D is unclear. V lost 2 bases and J lost 4, with 8 bases in between. CDR1 and CDR2 from the germline V gene are MDHEN and SYDVKM. The CDR3 consists of 13 residues. The CDR3 DNA reads TGTGCCAGCAGTTTAGGGCAGCTCTATGGCTACACCTTC. Its protein is CASSLGQLYGYTF.

The rearrangement joins TRBV19 to TRBJ2-2; D call uncertain. This CDR3 has 16 amino acids. CDR1 is LNHDA and CDR2 is SQIVND in the germline V gene (reference sequence). The ends were cut back, 10 bases at V and 4 bases at J, with 22 bases in the middle. CDR3 in DNA: TGTGCCATTGGGCAGGCCGGTGGAATGGGCACCGGGGAGCTGTTTTTT. Translating gives CAIGQAGGMGTGELFF.

The V gene is TRBV9, the J gene TRBJ2-5; a possible D gene is TRBD2 (6 bases). Trimming removed 4 bases from V and 4 bases from J, with 20 bases in between. The CDR3 has 16 residues. Germline CDR1 and CDR2: SGDLS and YYNGEE. The CDR3: CASSPDFGTLTETQYF. In DNA, the CDR3 is TGTGCCAGCAGCCCCGACTTCGGGACTCTCACAGAGACCCAGTACTTC.

The chain is built from TRBV15 and TRBJ2-1, with D maybe TRBD2 (6 bases). There are 15 residues in the CDR3. Trimming removed 2 bases at V and 9 bases at J, with 17 bases between. The germline V gene encodes CDR1 LNHNV and CDR2 YYDKDF (reference sequence). This CDR3 is CATSRISPGGGEQFF. The CDR3, as DNA: TGTGCCACCAGCAGAATTTCACCCGGGGGAGGTGAGCAGTTCTTC. Full variable domain (outside the CDR3, taken from reference TRBV15 and TRBJ2-1): DAMVIQNPRYQVTQFGKPVTLSCSQTLNHNVMYWYQQKSSQAPKLLFHYYDKDFNNEADTPDNFQSRRPNTSFCFLDIRSPGLGDTAMYLCATSRISPGGGEQFFGPGTRLTVL.

The chain joins TRBV28 to TRBJ1-5, with 10 bases fitting TRBD1. The CDR3 has 15 amino acids. With 2 bases clipped from V and 7 bases from J, the junction kept 5 bases outside the gene matches. CDR1 is MDHEN, CDR2 SYDVKM, per germline. Here the CDR3 reads CASSLPGQGGQPQHF. The DNA for the CDR3 is TGTGCCAGCAGTTTACCCGGACAGGGGGGACAGCCCCAGCATTTT.

The J gene is TRBJ2-3, the V gene TRBV4-3, with 8 bases that match TRBD2. The germline V gene has CDR1 LGHNA and CDR2 YSLEER. V shed 4 bases and J 3 bases; nucleotides not matched to a gene: 3. The CDR3 extends over 14 amino acids. The DNA of the CDR3 is TGCGCCAGCAGCCGGGGACTAGGTACAGATACGCAGTATTTT. Translating gives CASSRGLGTDTQYF.

The chain is built from TRBV7-2 and TRBJ2-1; D might be TRBD1 (7 bases). V lost 5 bases to trimming and J lost 6 bases, with 17 bases between them. CDR1 is SGHTA and CDR2 is FQGNSA in the germline V gene. CDR3 length: 15 residues. DNA of the CDR3: TGTGCCAGCAGCCGAAGGAGGGGACAGACCAATGAGCAGTTCTTC. The encoded protein is CASSRRRGQTNEQFF.

Here the CDR3 reads CASSFPNGTGGFYGYTF. CDR3 nucleotide sequence: TGCGCCAGCAGCTTCCCCAACGGGACAGGGGGGTTCTATGGCTACACCTTC. This chain uses TRBV5-1 with TRBJ1-2; the match to TRBD1 covers 11 bases. The V gene end was trimmed by 2 bases and the J gene end by 4 bases; junction bases not matched to a gene: 10. The length of the CDR3 is 17 residues. Germline V gene lookup returns CDR1 SGHRS and CDR2 YFSETQ.

The chain couples TRBV7-9 to TRBJ2-3; no firm D call. V was clipped by 4 bases and J by 6 bases, with 5 bases between them. Germline V CDR1 and CDR2: SEHNR, FQNEAQ (reference sequence). The CDR3 spans 11 residues. DNA for the CDR3: TGTGCCAGCAGCTCCCCGGATACGCAGTATTTT. This encodes CASSSPDTQYF.

This clone appeared a single time. This chain joins TRBV18 and TRBJ2-7; the D gene is possibly TRBD1 (6 bases). V gave up 3 bases and J gave up 4 bases, with 25 bases separating them. The CDR3 spans 18 residues. The germline V gene encodes CDR1 KGHSH and CDR2 LQKENI. This chain's CDR3 is CASSPPRNPWDGTYEQYF. The CDR3 DNA is TGTGCCAGCTCACCCCCACGTAATCCCTGGGACGGGACATACGAGCAGTACTTC.

This rearrangement joins TRBV29-1 to TRBJ2-7; 8 bases line up with TRBD1. The junction had 4 bases not matched to a gene; V was cut back by 7 bases and J by 2 bases. CDR1 and CDR2 (germline): SQVTM, ANQGSEA. This CDR3 comprises 12 residues. For the CDR3, the DNA is TGCAGCGCTGGACAGGGAACCTACGAGCAGTACTTC. Translation: CSAGQGTYEQYF.

V is TRBV5-6 and J is TRBJ2-1, with D perhaps TRBD1 (6 bases). The germline V gene has CDR1 SGHDT and CDR2 YYEEEE. The CDR3 covers 15 residues. Trimming shortened V by 0 bases and J by 2 bases, and 9 bases separated the two germline ends. CDR3 bases: TGTGCCAGCAGCTTGGCCGGGACACCCTACAATGAGCAGTTCTTC. Residues: CASSLAGTPYNEQFF.

In DNA form, the CDR3 reads TGTGCCAGCTCACCTAGCCCTGGACTAGCGGGGGGACGAACAGATACGCAGTATTTT. Its protein product is CASSPSPGLAGGRTDTQYF. This chain connects TRBV18 to TRBJ2-3, with 14 bases matching TRBD2. V lost 3 bases and J lost 3; bases outside the gene matches: 11. The CDR3 is 19 amino acids. Germline V gene sequence: CDR1 KGHSH, CDR2 LQKENI.